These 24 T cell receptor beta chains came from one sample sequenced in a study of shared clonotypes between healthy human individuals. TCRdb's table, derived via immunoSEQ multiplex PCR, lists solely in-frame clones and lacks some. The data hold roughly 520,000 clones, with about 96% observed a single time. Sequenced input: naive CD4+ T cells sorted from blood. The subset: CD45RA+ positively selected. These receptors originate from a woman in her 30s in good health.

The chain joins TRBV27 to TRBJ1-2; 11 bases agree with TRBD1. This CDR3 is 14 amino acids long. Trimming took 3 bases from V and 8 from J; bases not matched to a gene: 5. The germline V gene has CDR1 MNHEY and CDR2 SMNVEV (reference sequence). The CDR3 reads CASSFTGTGGGYTF. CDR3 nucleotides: TGTGCCAGCAGTTTCACCGGGACAGGGGGGGGCTACACCTTC.

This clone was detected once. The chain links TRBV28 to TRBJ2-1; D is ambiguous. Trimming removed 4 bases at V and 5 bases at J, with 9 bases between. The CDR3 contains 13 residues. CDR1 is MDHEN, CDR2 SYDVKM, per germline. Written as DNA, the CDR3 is TGTGCCAGCAGTTCCCCCCTAAACAATGAGCAGTTCTTC. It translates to CASSSPLNNEQFF.

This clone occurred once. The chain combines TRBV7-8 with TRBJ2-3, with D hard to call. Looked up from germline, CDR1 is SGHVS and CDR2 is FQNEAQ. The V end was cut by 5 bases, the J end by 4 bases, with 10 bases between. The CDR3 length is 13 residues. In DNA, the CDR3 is TGTGCCAGCAGCCCGGGCCTGTCAGATACGCAGTATTTT. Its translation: CASSPGLSDTQYF.

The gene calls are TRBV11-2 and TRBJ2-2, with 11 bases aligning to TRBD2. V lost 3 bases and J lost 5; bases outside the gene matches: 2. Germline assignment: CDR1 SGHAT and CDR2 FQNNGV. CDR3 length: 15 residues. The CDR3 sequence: CASSFTSGRTGELFF. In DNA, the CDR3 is TGTGCCAGCAGCTTCACTAGCGGGAGAACCGGGGAGCTGTTTTTT.

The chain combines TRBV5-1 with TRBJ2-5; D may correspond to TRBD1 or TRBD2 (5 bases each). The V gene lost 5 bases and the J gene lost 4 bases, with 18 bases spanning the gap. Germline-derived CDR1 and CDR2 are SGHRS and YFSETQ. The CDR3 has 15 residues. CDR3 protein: CASSFSSGPRETQYF. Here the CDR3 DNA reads TGCGCCAGCAGTTTCTCATCGGGGCCCCGAGAGACCCAGTACTTC.

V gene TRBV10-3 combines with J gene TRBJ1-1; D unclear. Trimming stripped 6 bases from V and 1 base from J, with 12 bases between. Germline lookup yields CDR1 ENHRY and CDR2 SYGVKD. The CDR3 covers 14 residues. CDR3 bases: TGTGCCATCAGCGCCCTACAAGAGAACACTGAAGCTTTCTTT. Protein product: CAISALQENTEAFF.

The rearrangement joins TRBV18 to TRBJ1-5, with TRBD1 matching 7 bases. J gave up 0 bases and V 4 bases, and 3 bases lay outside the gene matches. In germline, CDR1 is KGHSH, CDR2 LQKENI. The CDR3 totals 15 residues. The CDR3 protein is CASSRDRYSNQPQHF. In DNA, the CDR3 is TGTGCCAGCTCACGGGACAGATATAGCAATCAGCCCCAGCATTTT.

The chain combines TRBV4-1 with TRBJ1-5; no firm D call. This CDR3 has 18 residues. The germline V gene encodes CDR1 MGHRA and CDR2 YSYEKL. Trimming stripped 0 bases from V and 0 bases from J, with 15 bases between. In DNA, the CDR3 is TGCGCCAGCAGCCAAGATTCGCTCCTGGTCAATAGCAATCAGCCCCAGCATTTT. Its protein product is CASSQDSLLVNSNQPQHF.

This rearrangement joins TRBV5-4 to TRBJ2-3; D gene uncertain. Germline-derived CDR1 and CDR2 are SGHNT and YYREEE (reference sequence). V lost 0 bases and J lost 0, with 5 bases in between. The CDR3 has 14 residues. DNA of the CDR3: TGTGCCAGCAGCTTGGCCGTCAGCACAGATACGCAGTATTTT. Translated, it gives CASSLAVSTDTQYF.

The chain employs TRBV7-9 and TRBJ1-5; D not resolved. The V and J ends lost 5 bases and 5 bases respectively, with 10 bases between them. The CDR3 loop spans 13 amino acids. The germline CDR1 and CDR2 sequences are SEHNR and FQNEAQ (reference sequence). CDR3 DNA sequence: TGTGCCAGCAGCGGAGAGGTGGATCAGCCCCAGCATTTT. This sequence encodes CASSGEVDQPQHF.

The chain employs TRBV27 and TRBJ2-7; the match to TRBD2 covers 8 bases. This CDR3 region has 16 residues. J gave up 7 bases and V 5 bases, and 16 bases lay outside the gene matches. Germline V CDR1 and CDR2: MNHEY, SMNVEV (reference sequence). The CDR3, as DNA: TGTGCCAGCAGTCCCTTTCGGGGGACGACGGGAGGGGAGCAGTACTTC. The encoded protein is CASSPFRGTTGGEQYF.

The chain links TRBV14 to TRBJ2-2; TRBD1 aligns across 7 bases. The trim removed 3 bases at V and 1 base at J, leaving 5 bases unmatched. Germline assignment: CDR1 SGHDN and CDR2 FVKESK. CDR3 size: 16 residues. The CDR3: CASSQDRQGNTGELFF. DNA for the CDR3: TGTGCCAGCAGCCAGGATCGACAGGGGAACACCGGGGAGCTGTTTTTT.

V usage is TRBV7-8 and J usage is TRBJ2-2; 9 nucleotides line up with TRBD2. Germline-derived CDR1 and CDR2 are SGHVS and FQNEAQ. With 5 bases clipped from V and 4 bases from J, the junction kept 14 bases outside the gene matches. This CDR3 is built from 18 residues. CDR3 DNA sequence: TGTGCCAGCAGCCCCGACTGGATAGCGGGAGTTGGCACCGGGGAGCTGTTTTTT. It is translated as CASSPDWIAGVGTGELFF.

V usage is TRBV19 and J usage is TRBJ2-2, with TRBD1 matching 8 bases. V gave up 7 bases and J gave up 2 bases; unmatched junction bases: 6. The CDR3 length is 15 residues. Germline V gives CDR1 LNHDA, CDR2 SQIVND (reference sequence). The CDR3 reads CASMKDRVNTGELFF. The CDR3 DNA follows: TGTGCCAGTATGAAGGACAGGGTAAACACCGGGGAGCTGTTTTTT.

The CDR3 loop reads CASSQGFGVGQGAYEQYF. The CDR3 DNA reads as TGTGCCAGCAGCCAAGGGTTCGGTGTGGGACAGGGGGCTTACGAGCAGTACTTC. This chain joins TRBV4-2 and TRBJ2-7; 12 bases agree with TRBD1. Germline V CDR1 and CDR2: LGHNA, YNFKEQ. With 1 base clipped from V and 4 bases from J, the junction kept 11 bases outside the gene matches. The CDR3 runs to 18 residues.

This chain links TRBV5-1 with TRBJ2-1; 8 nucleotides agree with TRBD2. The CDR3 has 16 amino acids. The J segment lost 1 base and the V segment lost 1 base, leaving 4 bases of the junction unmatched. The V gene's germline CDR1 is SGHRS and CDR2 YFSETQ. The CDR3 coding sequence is TGCGCCAGCAGCTTGATGGTAGCGGGGTCCTACAATGAGCAGTTCTTC. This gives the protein CASSLMVAGSYNEQFF.

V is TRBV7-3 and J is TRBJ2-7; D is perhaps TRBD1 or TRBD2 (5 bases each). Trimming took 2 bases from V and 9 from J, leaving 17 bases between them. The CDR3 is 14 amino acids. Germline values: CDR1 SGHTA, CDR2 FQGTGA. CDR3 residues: CASSLDQGASSQYF. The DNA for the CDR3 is TGTGCCAGCAGCTTAGATCAGGGAGCGTCTTCGCAGTACTTC.

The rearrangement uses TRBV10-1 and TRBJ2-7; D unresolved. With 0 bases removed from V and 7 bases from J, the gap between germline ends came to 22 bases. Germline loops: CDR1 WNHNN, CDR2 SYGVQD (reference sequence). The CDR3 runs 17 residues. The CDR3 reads CASSESLFGSVLGEQYF. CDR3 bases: TGCGCCAGCAGTGAGTCGCTTTTTGGTTCGGTTTTGGGGGAGCAGTACTTC.

The CDR3 DNA follows: TGTGCCAGCAGTTCACCACAGGGGCACTATGGCTACACCTTC. Protein: CASSSPQGHYGYTF. The chain recombines TRBV28 with TRBJ1-2; 7 bases agree with TRBD1. The CDR3 has 14 amino acids. Trimming removed 4 bases from V and 3 bases from J; junction bases left unmatched: 5. Germline V gene sequence: CDR1 MDHEN, CDR2 SYDVKM.

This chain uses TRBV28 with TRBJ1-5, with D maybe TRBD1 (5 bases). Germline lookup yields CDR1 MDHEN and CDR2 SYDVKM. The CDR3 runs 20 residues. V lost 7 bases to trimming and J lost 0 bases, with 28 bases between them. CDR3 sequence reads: CASIEGLTALLPYSNQPQHF. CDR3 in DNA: TGTGCCAGCATTGAGGGTTTGACAGCCCTATTGCCTTATAGCAATCAGCCCCAGCATTTT.

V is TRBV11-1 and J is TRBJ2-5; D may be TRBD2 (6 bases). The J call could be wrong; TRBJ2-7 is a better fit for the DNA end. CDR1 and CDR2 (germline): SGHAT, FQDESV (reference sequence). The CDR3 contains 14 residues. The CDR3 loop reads CASSSSPMGGEQYF. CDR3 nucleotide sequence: TGTGCCAGCAGCTCCTCCCCAATGGGGGGCGAGCAGTACTTC.

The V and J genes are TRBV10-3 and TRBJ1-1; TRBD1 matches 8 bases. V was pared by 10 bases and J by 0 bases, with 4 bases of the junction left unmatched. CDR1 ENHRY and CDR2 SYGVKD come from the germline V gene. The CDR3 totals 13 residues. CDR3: CASLDRVNTEAFF. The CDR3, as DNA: TGTGCCAGCTTGGACAGGGTGAACACTGAAGCTTTCTTT.

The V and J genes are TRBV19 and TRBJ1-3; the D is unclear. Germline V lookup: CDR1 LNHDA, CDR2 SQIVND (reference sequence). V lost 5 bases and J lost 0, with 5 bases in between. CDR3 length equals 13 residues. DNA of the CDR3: TGTGCCAGTAGTCCCGCCTCTGGAAACACCATATATTTT. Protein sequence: CASSPASGNTIYF.

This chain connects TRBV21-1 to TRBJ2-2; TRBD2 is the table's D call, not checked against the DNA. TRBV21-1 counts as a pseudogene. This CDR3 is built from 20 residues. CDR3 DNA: TGTGCCAGCAGCAAAGTAATAGACCCTGCGGGAGAGATCATCACCGGGGAGCTGTTTTTT. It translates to CASSKVIDPAGEIITGELFF.